This passage covers 29 T cell receptor beta chains from one sample sequenced in a study of blood T cell repertoires in COVID-19. Generated by immunoSEQ multiplex PCR, the TCRdb table keeps only in-frame clones and is missing some. The sample lists around 99,000 clones, around 81% occurring once. Sequencing was carried out using peripheral blood. These receptors were obtained from a man in his fifties or sixties who had recovered from COVID-19.

The genes are TRBV18 and TRBJ1-2, with TRBD1 matching 8 bases. Germline V gene data show CDR1 as KGHSH and CDR2 as LQKENI. The CDR3 runs to 15 residues. The V segment lost 3 bases and the J segment 9 bases; nucleotides outside the gene matches: 12. The CDR3: CASSPESLQGESYTF. CDR3 coding DNA: TGTGCCAGCTCACCCGAGTCACTACAGGGGGAGAGCTACACCTTC.

This chain uses TRBV5-1 with TRBJ2-2; the match to TRBD1 covers 9 bases. Germline loops: CDR1 SGHRS, CDR2 YFSETQ. V gave up 4 bases and J gave up 5 bases; unmatched junction bases: 9. The CDR3 contains 16 residues. The CDR3 DNA is TGCGCCAGCAGCGTGAGTGGGACAGGGTCTACCGGGGAGCTGTTTTTT. Protein: CASSVSGTGSTGELFF.

The chain has TRBV27 and TRBJ2-4, with 8 positions matching TRBD1. Trimming took 6 bases from V and 9 from J; bases not matched to a gene: 13. This CDR3 has 15 residues. Germline assignment: CDR1 MNHEY and CDR2 SMNVEV (reference sequence). The CDR3, as DNA: TGTGCCAGCAGACCGCAGGGGGCCCCTGAGGTCATTCAGTACTTC. Residues: CASRPQGAPEVIQYF.

The genes are TRBV6-5 and TRBJ2-7, with D maybe TRBD2 (5 bases). V was pared by 2 bases and J by 6 bases, with 17 bases between. The CDR3 spans 15 residues. Germline CDR1 MNHEY, CDR2 SVGAGI. Here the CDR3 reads CASSYGRGPNSEQYF. The CDR3 DNA reads as TGTGCCAGCAGTTACGGCAGAGGGCCAAACTCCGAGCAGTACTTC.

The chain joins TRBV28 to TRBJ1-3; 8 positions agree with TRBD1. This CDR3 has 15 residues. J gave up 8 bases and V 0 bases, and 6 bases lay outside the gene matches. Germline CDR1 and CDR2: MDHEN and SYDVKM. This CDR3 is CASSLWDRVGDTIYF. For the CDR3, the DNA is TGTGCCAGCAGTTTATGGGACAGGGTTGGGGACACCATATATTTT.

This rearrangement joins TRBV30 to TRBJ1-5, with D possibly TRBD1 on 5 matching bases. V lost 2 bases, J lost 1 base, and 15 bases lay in between. The CDR3 totals 16 residues. The germline gives CDR1 GTSNPN, CDR2 SVGIG (reference sequence). CDR3 DNA sequence: TGTGCCTGGAGTACAAAGGCAGGGAAGAGCAATCAGCCCCAGCATTTT. Translating it yields CAWSTKAGKSNQPQHF.

The CDR3: CASSPPIFSGRNTEAFF. In nucleotides, the CDR3 is TGTGCCAGCAGCCCACCGATATTTTCGGGGAGGAACACTGAAGCTTTCTTT. The rearrangement links TRBV7-9 to TRBJ1-1; D is undetermined. The CDR3 contains 17 residues. Germline CDR1 reads SEHNR; CDR2 reads FQNEAQ (reference sequence). The V and J ends lost 5 bases and 1 base respectively, with 20 bases between them.

Points on this clone: Within the sample, other DNA sequences also encode this same CDR3. The chain uses TRBV6-5 and TRBJ1-2; 8 bases align to TRBD1. This CDR3 is 13 amino acids long. CDR1 is MNHEY, CDR2 SVGAGI, per germline. V lost 6 bases and J lost 3; bases outside the gene matches: 3. The CDR3 coding sequence is TGTGCCAGCAGGGGGACAGGCCACTATGGCTACACCTTC. This translates into CASRGTGHYGYTF.

The V gene is TRBV18, the J gene TRBJ2-2, with D unresolved. This CDR3 spans 12 amino acids. CDR1 is KGHSH and CDR2 is LQKENI in the germline V gene. V dropped 4 bases and J dropped 5 bases, with 5 bases sitting between them. In DNA, the CDR3 is TGTGCCAGCTCACTTCTTACCGGGGAGCTGTTTTTT. This encodes CASSLLTGELFF.

V is TRBV10-3 and J is TRBJ2-2; TRBD2 aligns across 14 bases. This CDR3 is 16 amino acids long. Per the germline V gene, CDR1 is ENHRY and CDR2 is SYGVKD. The V segment lost 10 bases and the J segment 3 bases; nucleotides outside the gene matches: 7. CDR3 amino acids: CATQTSGGADTGELFF. The CDR3 bases are TGTGCCACCCAGACTAGCGGGGGGGCAGACACCGGGGAGCTGTTTTTT.

The chain links TRBV24-1 to TRBJ2-2, with a weak D call TRBD1 (5 bases). CDR3 length: 16 amino acids. CDR1 KGHDR and CDR2 SFDVKD come from the germline V gene. With 0 bases removed from V and 3 bases from J, the gap between germline ends came to 10 bases. CDR3 nucleotides: TGTGCCACCAGTGATTTGGCCAAAGGGGACACCGGGGAGCTGTTTTTT. Translating it yields CATSDLAKGDTGELFF.

Only one count was recorded for this clone. The V and J genes are TRBV27 and TRBJ1-5; D perhaps matches TRBD1 (6 bases). Looked up from germline, CDR1 is MNHEY and CDR2 is SMNVEV (reference sequence). V dropped 5 bases and J dropped 6 bases, with 8 bases sitting between them. The length of the CDR3 is 12 residues. The CDR3 is CASSLQGQPQHF. The CDR3 DNA reads as TGTGCCAGCAGTCTACAGGGTCAGCCCCAGCATTTT.

This chain joins TRBV28 and TRBJ1-4; no definite D call. V was clipped by 5 bases and J by 5 bases, with 15 bases between them. This CDR3 has 15 residues. Germline V CDR1 and CDR2: MDHEN, SYDVKM. The CDR3 reads CASSNPGLFNEKLFF. The CDR3 DNA follows: TGTGCCAGCAGTAATCCGGGTCTATTCAATGAAAAACTGTTTTTT.

The chain joins TRBV27 to TRBJ2-6, with D perhaps matching TRBD1 (6 bases). Germline CDR1 and CDR2: MNHEY and SMNVEV (reference sequence). This CDR3 comprises 16 residues. V lost 5 bases, J lost 2 bases, and 13 bases lay in between. The CDR3 nucleotides read TGTGCCAGCAGTGCAACTACAGGGCCTGGGGCCAACGTCCTGACTTTC. This sequence encodes CASSATTGPGANVLTF.

V usage is TRBV12-3 or TRBV12-4 and J usage is TRBJ1-2; D might be TRBD1 (5 bases). The CDR3 has 13 residues. The V and J ends lost 7 bases and 9 bases respectively, with 18 bases between them. The CDR3 region has the DNA TGTGCCAGCACGGATTTAGGTAGGGGCCGCTACACCTTC. Translation gives CASTDLGRGRYTF.

This clone was found a few times. V and J are TRBV19 and TRBJ1-5, with D perhaps matching TRBD1 (6 bases). Germline assignment: CDR1 LNHDA and CDR2 SQIVND (reference sequence). There are 15 residues in the CDR3. V lost 6 bases and J 1 base, leaving 13 bases between the germline ends. Here the CDR3 DNA reads TGTGCCAGTAGAGACAGGTGGGGGAGCAATCAGCCCCAGCATTTT. Residues: CASRDRWGSNQPQHF.

DNA for the CDR3: TGTGCCAGCAGCTTCGGACTAGCGGGGGGGCCTCGAGAGCAGTACTTC. The encoded protein is CASSFGLAGGPREQYF. The chain employs TRBV7-9 and TRBJ2-7; TRBD2 matches at 15 bases. Per the germline V gene, CDR1 is SEHNR and CDR2 is FQNEAQ (reference sequence). J lost 7 bases, V lost 3 bases, and 7 bases had no gene match. The CDR3 loop spans 16 amino acids.

The chain employs TRBV4-1 and TRBJ2-3, with D perhaps matching TRBD2 (6 bases). V lost 4 bases and J lost 6, with 17 bases in between. CDR3 length: 15 residues. Germline V gene sequence: CDR1 MGHRA, CDR2 YSYEKL. The CDR3 sequence is CASSLGSLLVDTQYF. The CDR3 nucleotides are TGCGCCAGCAGCCTCGGGAGTCTCTTAGTGGATACGCAGTATTTT.

This clone has just one count. V gene TRBV9 combines with J gene TRBJ2-5; D may be TRBD1 (5 bases). The V gene's germline CDR1 is SGDLS and CDR2 YYNGEE. The CDR3 has 16 residues. Trimming pared 3 bases from V and 0 bases from J, leaving 15 bases between. The CDR3 spells CASSATENRNQETQYF. The CDR3 nucleotides read TGTGCCAGCAGCGCGACAGAAAACCGAAACCAAGAGACCCAGTACTTC.

The chain carries TRBV19 and TRBJ2-1, with D possibly being TRBD2 (5 bases). This CDR3 has 12 residues. The germline V and J ends were trimmed by 9 bases and 9 bases, with 15 bases remaining between them. Per germline, CDR1 LNHDA and CDR2 SQIVND (reference sequence). The CDR3 DNA follows: TGTGCCAGCGGTCCCGGGAACCTTGAGCAGTTCTTC. The encoded protein is CASGPGNLEQFF.

The genes are TRBV3-1 (or the pseudogene TRBV3-2) and TRBJ1-2; 11 bases map to TRBD1. With V trimmed by 1 base and J by 8 bases, 3 bases remained unmatched. Looked up from germline, CDR1 is LGHDT and CDR2 is YNNKEL (reference sequence). The CDR3 is made up of 14 amino acids. The CDR3: CASSQVGQGGGYTF. DNA of the CDR3: TGTGCCAGCAGCCAAGTGGGACAGGGGGGAGGCTACACCTTC.

The chain recombines TRBV7-3 with TRBJ2-3; TRBD1 matches at 7 bases. J gave up 5 bases and V 6 bases, and 11 bases lay outside the gene matches. This CDR3 has 15 residues. Germline CDR1 reads SGHTA; CDR2 reads FQGTGA. CDR3 in amino acids: CASSSVGRGIDTQYF. Written as DNA, the CDR3 is TGTGCCAGCAGTTCAGTGGGCAGGGGGATAGATACGCAGTATTTT.

This clone occurred once. The J gene is TRBJ2-1, the V gene TRBV7-9; D possibly corresponds to TRBD2 (6 bases). Deletions cut 1 base from V and 2 bases from J, with 9 bases between. Germline V lookup: CDR1 SEHNR, CDR2 FQNEAQ (reference sequence). The CDR3 is made up of 15 amino acids. The CDR3: CASSLGSGPYNEQFF. The DNA of the CDR3 is TGTGCCAGCAGCTTAGGTAGCGGACCCTACAATGAGCAGTTCTTC.

The sample holds a few counts of this clone. The junction and the germline gene differ at one end; a read error may be behind it. The chain has TRBV2 and TRBJ2-1; TRBD2 agrees at 8 bases. CDR3 length: 15 amino acids. Germline loops: CDR1 SNHLY, CDR2 FYNNEI. The CDR3 DNA is TGTGCCAGCAGCGAAGGTGCGGGGGGTGTCAATGAGCAGTTCTTC. It yields the protein CASSEGAGGVNEQFF.

The chain employs TRBV27 and TRBJ1-5; D unclear. The V end lost 6 bases, the J end lost 7 bases, and 16 bases lay between the germline ends. Germline assignment: CDR1 MNHEY and CDR2 SMNVEV (reference sequence). The CDR3 totals 14 residues. The CDR3 bases are TGTGCCAGCAGCGGTTTAAGAAGAGAACAGCCCCAGCATTTT. This encodes CASSGLRREQPQHF.

The V gene is TRBV5-1, the J gene TRBJ2-7; TRBD2 might be the D (5 bases). V was pared by 4 bases and J by 7 bases, with 12 bases between. CDR1 and CDR2 (germline): SGHRS, YFSETQ. The CDR3 runs to 12 residues. The CDR3 protein is CASSGLPGEQYF. DNA of the CDR3: TGCGCCAGCAGCGGACTTCCTGGGGAGCAGTACTTC.

The sample holds a few counts of this clone. V is TRBV28 and J is TRBJ2-3; TRBD2 might be the D (7 bases). The germline V gene has CDR1 MDHEN and CDR2 SYDVKM. The CDR3 totals 17 residues. Trimming shortened V by 2 bases and J by 6 bases, and 21 bases separated the two germline ends. The CDR3 here is CASSLMVSRTGGDTQYF. The CDR3 nucleotides are TGTGCCAGCAGTTTAATGGTTTCGAGGACGGGGGGCGATACGCAGTATTTT.

In this sample, this clone turned up a few times. The chain uses TRBV29-1 and TRBJ2-5, with 7 nucleotides matching TRBD2. From germline, CDR1 is SQVTM and CDR2 ANQGSEA. V trimming: 4 bases; J trimming: 5 bases; junction bases outside the gene matches: 7. This CDR3 is built from 13 residues. In DNA form, the CDR3 reads TGCAGCGTTGTTCGACTAGCCGGGGAGACCCAGTACTTC. As protein: CSVVRLAGETQYF.

This clone has only a few counts. The gene calls are TRBV5-1 and TRBJ2-5; TRBD2 is a possible D gene (5 bases). The CDR3 consists of 17 residues. Trimming took 2 bases from V and 2 from J, leaving 19 bases between them. The germline V gene has CDR1 SGHRS and CDR2 YFSETQ. The CDR3 nucleotides read TGCGCCAGCAGCTTTGGATTCGGACTGGGTTTACAAGAGACCCAGTACTTC. This gives the protein CASSFGFGLGLQETQYF.